Shown below are 13 T cell receptor beta chains from a single sample sequenced in a study of blood T cell repertoires in COVID-19. Only in-frame clones appear in the TCRdb table, and some are missing; sequencing was by immunoSEQ multiplex PCR. The table lists about 16,000 clones, approximately 89% of them singletons. Material: peripheral blood. These receptors all stem from a human donor in a cohort sampled during active COVID-19.

The gene calls are TRBV4-1 and TRBJ1-5, with D possibly TRBD1 on 6 matching bases. The V end lost 7 bases, the J end lost 2 bases, and 12 bases lay between the germline ends. The CDR3 covers 14 residues. Germline V gives CDR1 MGHRA, CDR2 YSYEKL. CDR3 amino acids: CASTRGIGNQPQHF. The CDR3 bases are TGCGCCAGCACTAGGGGGATCGGCAATCAGCCCCAGCATTTT.

CDR3 DNA: TGTGCCATCAGTGAGGGCAGGGTCACTGAAGCTTTCTTT. Its protein product is CAISEGRVTEAFF. The rearrangement links TRBV10-3 to TRBJ1-1, with D possibly matching TRBD1 (5 bases). Trimming took 2 bases from V and 4 from J, leaving 8 bases between them. Germline CDR1 reads ENHRY; CDR2 reads SYGVKD. This CDR3 comprises 13 residues.

The chain joins TRBV7-2 to TRBJ1-6; 7 positions agree with TRBD1. Germline V gene lookup returns CDR1 SGHTA and CDR2 FQGNSA. The CDR3 runs 17 residues. V lost 4 bases to trimming and J lost 9 bases; unmatched junction nucleotides: 15. CDR3 loop: CASSSYYRGMSGSPLHF. In nucleotides, the CDR3 is TGTGCCAGCAGCTCGTACTACAGGGGAATGTCAGGTTCACCCCTCCACTTT.

In this sample, this clone turned up a few times. The chain has TRBV27 and TRBJ1-5; D is ambiguous. V dropped 8 bases and J dropped 7 bases, with 12 bases sitting between them. This CDR3 is 12 amino acids long. The germline V gene has CDR1 MNHEY and CDR2 SMNVEV (reference sequence). CDR3 DNA sequence: TGTGCCAGCGGGAGCACTGGGCAGCCCCAGCATTTT. It codes for CASGSTGQPQHF.

The chain has TRBV9 and TRBJ2-3; 8 bases are shared with TRBD2. The germline V gene has CDR1 SGDLS and CDR2 YYNGEE. Losses at the gene ends were 4 bases for V and 2 bases for J; bases not matched to a gene: 9. The CDR3 spans 16 residues. CDR3 nucleotide sequence: TGTGCCAGCAGCCTCCGAGGAGCGGGAGACACAGATACGCAGTATTTT. Its protein product is CASSLRGAGDTDTQYF.

The chain combines TRBV7-7 with TRBJ1-6, with D unclear. Trimming left V 1 base short and J 8 bases short, with 12 bases between. The CDR3 extends over 15 amino acids. CDR1 is SSHAT and CDR2 is FNYEAQ in the germline V gene (reference sequence). CDR3 in DNA: TGTGCCAGCAGCTTAGGATCAGGATCTGATTCACCCCTCCACTTT. Translation gives CASSLGSGSDSPLHF.

The chain joins TRBV7-8 to TRBJ2-3, with 11 bases lining up with TRBD2. This CDR3 is 18 amino acids long. V lost 5 bases, J lost 1 base, and 11 bases stayed unmatched. Germline assignment: CDR1 SGHVS and CDR2 FQNEAQ. The CDR3 loop is CASSRVVAGGSGTDTQYF. CDR3 DNA: TGTGCCAGCAGCCGAGTCGTAGCGGGGGGGTCGGGCACAGATACGCAGTATTTT.

V usage is TRBV10-3 and J usage is TRBJ1-5; D not certain. This CDR3 contains 14 residues. Germline V gene sequence: CDR1 ENHRY, CDR2 SYGVKD. V lost 0 bases and J lost 4, with 7 bases in between. The CDR3 loop is CAISESLRNQPQHF. The CDR3 region has the DNA TGTGCCATCAGTGAGTCTCTCAGGAATCAGCCCCAGCATTTT.

The CDR3 sequence is CASRPTRGGRVRGYQPQHF. CDR3 DNA sequence: TGTGCCAGCAGACCAACGAGGGGTGGAAGGGTTAGGGGGTATCAGCCCCAGCATTTT. The chain has TRBV28 and TRBJ1-5, with D possibly matching TRBD1 (6 bases). The CDR3 sequence is 19 residues long. Per the germline V gene, CDR1 is MDHEN and CDR2 is SYDVKM. The V end was cut by 6 bases, the J end by 5 bases, with 29 bases between.

This chain uses TRBV6-5 with TRBJ2-7; 9 positions agree with TRBD1. This CDR3 is built from 16 residues. Per germline, CDR1 MNHEY and CDR2 SVGAGI. V gave up 2 bases and J gave up 1 base; unmatched junction bases: 6. This CDR3 reads CASSYATGGRSYEQYF. The CDR3 nucleotides read TGTGCCAGCAGTTACGCGACAGGGGGTAGGTCCTACGAGCAGTACTTC.

The sample holds one count of this clone. The chain carries TRBV23-1 and TRBJ1-6, with D tentatively TRBD1 (5 bases). TRBV23-1 counts as an open reading frame of uncertain function. Deletions cut 4 bases from V and 7 bases from J, with 32 bases between. The CDR3 is made up of 21 amino acids. The chain's CDR3 is CASSRPNGFREEGKGNSPLHF. CDR3 nucleotide sequence: TGCGCCAGCAGTCGACCTAACGGGTTCAGGGAAGAAGGGAAGGGAAATTCACCCCTCCACTTT.

The chain employs TRBV28 and TRBJ1-2; D remains unclear. Between the trimmed V and J ends, which lost 6 bases and 1 base, there was a span of 18 bases. The V gene's germline CDR1 is MDHEN and CDR2 SYDVKM. This CDR3 comprises 16 residues. The CDR3 spells CASSRSAGNINYGYTF. CDR3 DNA sequence: TGTGCCAGCAGCCGATCCGCGGGCAACATTAACTATGGCTACACCTTC.

V and J are TRBV30 and TRBJ1-2, with 7 bases aligning to TRBD1. The germline CDR1 and CDR2 sequences are GTSNPN and SVGIG (reference sequence). CDR3 length equals 13 residues. With V trimmed by 7 bases and J by 8 bases, 13 bases remained unmatched. The CDR3: CASISLTGSGYTF. CDR3 DNA sequence: TGTGCCTCCATTTCTCTGACAGGGTCCGGCTACACCTTC.